Listed here are 28 T cell receptor beta chains from one sample, sequenced in a study of blood T cell repertoires in COVID-19. The assay was immunoSEQ multiplex PCR, and TCRdb's table has in-frame clones only and misses some. The sample has roughly 330,000 clones, roughly 86% seen once; the top ten hold approximately 10%. The sample was peripheral blood. The receptors were gathered from a man aged 30 to 39 with COVID-19, enrolled during active disease.

This rearrangement joins TRBV24-1 to TRBJ2-7; 11 bases align to TRBD1. V trimming: 7 bases; J trimming: 5 bases; junction bases outside the gene matches: 9. The germline V gene has CDR1 KGHDR and CDR2 SFDVKD. This CDR3 has 15 residues. CDR3 DNA sequence: TGTGCCACCAGCAGGACAGGGGGCAGGGTCGACGAGCAGTACTTC. This codes for CATSRTGGRVDEQYF.

The table lists this clone with a count of one. J is TRBJ1-5 and V is TRBV10-3; the match to TRBD1 covers 9 bases. The trim removed 3 bases at V and 2 bases at J, leaving 2 bases unmatched. Germline CDR1 is ENHRY and CDR2 is SYGVKD. This CDR3 region has 15 residues. The CDR3 here is CAISDTGGGNQPQHF. The CDR3, as DNA: TGTGCCATCAGTGATACAGGGGGCGGCAATCAGCCCCAGCATTTT.

V usage is TRBV7-6 and J usage is TRBJ2-7; 9 positions agree with TRBD1. CDR1 and CDR2 from the germline V gene are SGHVS and FNYEAQ. The CDR3 length is 16 residues. V gave up 3 bases and J gave up 2 bases; unmatched junction bases: 8. The DNA for the CDR3 is TGTGCCAGCAGCTTGGGACAGGGATCCCCTACCTACGAGCAGTACTTC. It is translated as CASSLGQGSPTYEQYF. The variable domain in full, completed from reference TRBV7-6 and TRBJ2-7, reads GAGVSQSPRYKVTKRGQDVALRCDPISGHVSLYWYRQALGQGPEFLTYFNYEAQQDKSGLPNDRFSAERPEGSISTLTIQRTEQRDSAMYRCASSLGQGSPTYEQYFGPGTRLTVT.

The V call is TRBV19, the J call TRBJ2-1; TRBD2 aligns across 12 bases. Per the germline V gene, CDR1 is LNHDA and CDR2 is SQIVND (reference sequence). The CDR3 runs to 17 residues. V was pared by 6 bases and J by 0 bases, with 6 bases of the junction left unmatched. CDR3 coding DNA: TGTGCCAGTAGAAGACTAGCGGGAGAGAGCTCCTACAATGAGCAGTTCTTC. Translated, it gives CASRRLAGESSYNEQFF.

CDR3 protein: CASSFREAPYNEQFF. Written as DNA, the CDR3 is TGTGCCAGCAGCTTCCGGGAGGCCCCCTACAATGAGCAGTTCTTC. The V gene is TRBV7-9, the J gene TRBJ2-1, with 7 positions matching TRBD2. CDR1 is SEHNR and CDR2 is FQNEAQ in the germline V gene (reference sequence). The V and J ends lost 3 bases and 2 bases, in that order; junction bases with no gene match: 4. The CDR3 totals 15 residues.

The V and J genes are TRBV5-1 and TRBJ2-3; TRBD2 aligns across 8 bases. The germline V gene encodes CDR1 SGHRS and CDR2 YFSETQ. CDR3 length: 15 residues. Unmatched junction bases numbered 7, after V lost 4 bases and J lost 3 bases. The CDR3 DNA reads as TGCGCCAGCAGCACGACCGGGGGGGCAACAGATACGCAGTATTTT. Protein: CASSTTGGATDTQYF.

The chain links TRBV15 to TRBJ1-1, with 9 bases aligning to TRBD1. From germline, CDR1 is LNHNV and CDR2 YYDKDF (reference sequence). V lost 0 bases, J lost 12 bases, and 8 bases stayed unmatched. CDR3 length: 14 amino acids. The CDR3 loop is CATSRDVGTGQPFF. In DNA form, the CDR3 reads TGTGCCACCAGCAGAGATGTGGGGACAGGGCAACCTTTCTTT.

Note on this clone: Other DNA variants within this sample encode the same CDR3. This chain joins TRBV6-4 and TRBJ1-1, with D perhaps TRBD1 (5 bases). In germline, CDR1 is MRHNA, CDR2 SNTAGT. The V gene lost 6 bases and the J gene lost 2 bases, with 10 bases spanning the gap. This CDR3 spans 13 amino acids. The CDR3 sequence is CASSRTGNTEAFF. DNA of the CDR3: TGTGCCAGCAGCCGAACAGGTAACACTGAAGCTTTCTTT.

The chain employs TRBV6-6 and TRBJ1-4; 7 nucleotides agree with TRBD1. Trimming at V came to 5 bases and at J to 3 bases, leaving 3 bases not matched to a gene. CDR3 length equals 14 residues. In germline, CDR1 is MNHNY, CDR2 SVGAGI (reference sequence). The CDR3 region has the DNA TGTGCCAGCAGTCCACAGGGGCCTAATGAAAAACTGTTTTTT. Translating gives CASSPQGPNEKLFF.

This chain links TRBV27 with TRBJ2-1; possible D gene TRBD2, 5 bases. V dropped 5 bases and J dropped 7 bases, with 12 bases sitting between them. CDR1 MNHEY and CDR2 SMNVEV come from the germline V gene (reference sequence). The CDR3 totals 13 residues. This CDR3 is CASSPAGVNEQFF. In DNA form, the CDR3 reads TGTGCCAGCAGTCCAGCCGGGGTTAATGAGCAGTTCTTC.

The V gene is TRBV29-1, the J gene TRBJ1-2, with a weak D call TRBD1 (6 bases). This CDR3 is built from 14 residues. V lost 6 bases and J 4 bases, leaving 18 bases between the germline ends. Germline-derived CDR1 and CDR2 are SQVTM and ANQGSEA. The CDR3 DNA reads as TGCAGCGTGCAAGGACAGAACTCGGGCTATGGCTACACCTTC. Its translation is CSVQGQNSGYGYTF.

J is TRBJ1-5 and V is TRBV7-8, with TRBD1 identical over 7 bases. The germline gives CDR1 SGHVS, CDR2 FQNEAQ. The V gene end was trimmed by 2 bases and the J gene end by 4 bases; junction bases not matched to a gene: 5. CDR3 length equals 15 residues. CDR3 residues: CASSLKTGLNQPQHF. The CDR3 DNA is TGTGCCAGCAGCTTAAAGACAGGGTTGAATCAGCCCCAGCATTTT.

Of note for this clone: The same CDR3 also results from other DNA sequences found in this sample. J is TRBJ1-4 and V is TRBV6-5; 7 bases line up with TRBD1. V lost 7 bases to trimming and J lost 0 bases; unmatched junction nucleotides: 2. The CDR3 extends over 14 amino acids. Germline values: CDR1 MNHEY, CDR2 SVGAGI. The CDR3 is CASKTGATNEKLFF. The CDR3 bases are TGTGCCAGCAAAACAGGGGCAACTAATGAAAAACTGTTTTTT.

This chain joins TRBV27 and TRBJ2-5; no definite D call. V lost 2 bases, J lost 5 bases, and 9 bases lay in between. Per germline, CDR1 MNHEY and CDR2 SMNVEV (reference sequence). The CDR3 length is 13 residues. CDR3: CASSLRVQETQYF. CDR3 in DNA: TGTGCCAGCAGTTTACGGGTGCAGGAGACCCAGTACTTC.

The CDR3 bases are TGTGCCAGCTCACCCTCCTCAGGATCCGGTTCACCCCTCCACTTT. Translated: CASSPSSGSGSPLHF. The V call is TRBV18, the J call TRBJ1-6; D uncertain. CDR1 and CDR2 (germline): KGHSH, LQKENI. The CDR3 runs 15 residues. Trimming pared 3 bases from V and 9 bases from J, leaving 15 bases between.

This chain connects TRBV11-2 to TRBJ2-7; 7 bases fit TRBD1. V lost 2 bases to trimming and J lost 4 bases; unmatched junction nucleotides: 11. In germline, CDR1 is SGHAT, CDR2 FQNNGV. The CDR3 sequence is 16 residues long. The CDR3 spells CASSLYSAGRGYEQYF. CDR3 nucleotide sequence: TGTGCCAGCAGCTTATATTCTGCGGGCAGGGGGTACGAGCAGTACTTC. The full variable domain, rest sourced from reference TRBV11-2 and TRBJ2-7, is EAGVAQSPRYKIIEKRQSVAFWCNPISGHATLYWYQQILGQGPKLLIQFQNNGVVDDSQLPKDRFSAERLKGVDSTLKIQPAKLEDSAVYLCASSLYSAGRGYEQYFGPGTRLTVT.

The genes are TRBV7-3 and TRBJ2-1; tentatively, D is TRBD1 (6 bases). CDR3 size: 15 residues. Germline V gene data show CDR1 as SGHTA and CDR2 as FQGTGA. Trimming took 0 bases from V and 6 from J, leaving 12 bases between them. CDR3 residues: CASSLTIGRGNEQFF. Here the CDR3 DNA reads TGTGCCAGCAGCTTAACGATCGGCAGGGGCAATGAGCAGTTCTTC.

This clone was detected once. Here the CDR3 DNA reads TGTGCCAGCAGTCGTGACAGATCAACTAATGAAAAACTGTTTTTT. It codes for CASSRDRSTNEKLFF. The chain is built from TRBV27 and TRBJ1-4; D perhaps matches TRBD1 (5 bases). CDR1 is MNHEY, CDR2 SMNVEV, per germline (reference sequence). V dropped 5 bases and J dropped 0 bases, with 10 bases sitting between them. This CDR3 has 15 residues.

V and J are TRBV30 and TRBJ1-6; D gene uncertain. Germline V lookup: CDR1 GTSNPN, CDR2 SVGIG (reference sequence). This CDR3 region has 13 residues. Trimming removed 7 bases from V and 6 bases from J, with 13 bases in between. CDR3 sequence reads: CALRRVFNSPLHF. The DNA of the CDR3 is TGTGCCTTACGGCGGGTCTTTAATTCACCCCTCCACTTT.

This chain links TRBV6-5 with TRBJ1-1; D ambiguous. The CDR3 runs to 13 residues. Deletions cut 3 bases from V and 5 bases from J, with 10 bases between. Germline V lookup: CDR1 MNHEY, CDR2 SVGAGI. This chain's CDR3 is CASSYMELTEAFF. The CDR3 nucleotides read TGTGCCAGCAGTTATATGGAGTTAACTGAAGCTTTCTTT.

The rearrangement joins TRBV4-3 to TRBJ1-2, with TRBD1 identical over 12 bases. The length of the CDR3 is 17 residues. Germline CDR1 LGHNA, CDR2 YSLEER. V was clipped by 4 bases and J by 5 bases; unmatched bases: 11. The CDR3 bases are TGCGCCAGCAGCCTCGCGGGACAGGGGGCAGTAACGTATGGCTACACCTTC. Residues: CASSLAGQGAVTYGYTF.

This clone was detected only a few times. CDR3 bases: TGTGCCAGCAGCCCGGCGGGACAGTGGGTAGAAAAACTGTTTTTT. As protein: CASSPAGQWVEKLFF. This chain uses TRBV11-2 with TRBJ1-4, with TRBD1 matching over 7 bases. Germline values: CDR1 SGHAT, CDR2 FQNNGV. The CDR3 has 15 residues. The V and J ends lost 5 bases and 8 bases, in that order; junction bases with no gene match: 11.

This clone has a handful of counts. This chain links TRBV12-5 with TRBJ2-1; 9 bases match TRBD1. Germline CDR1 and CDR2: LGHNT and FRNRAP. This CDR3 has 13 amino acids. V shed 5 bases, J shed 9 bases, and the junction held 5 bases outside the gene matches. Written as DNA, the CDR3 is TGTGCTAGTGGTCCACCGGGACAGGGTGAGCAGTTCTTC. This gives the protein CASGPPGQGEQFF.

The V call is TRBV6-5, the J call TRBJ1-1, with D perhaps TRBD1 (6 bases). CDR3 length equals 16 residues. V was clipped by 0 bases and J by 4 bases, with 15 bases between them. CDR1 MNHEY and CDR2 SVGAGI come from the germline V gene. CDR3 sequence reads: CASSYSGYRGGTEAFF. Written as DNA, the CDR3 is TGTGCCAGCAGTTACTCGGGCTACAGAGGGGGCACTGAAGCTTTCTTT.

This clone has only one observation. The chain is built from TRBV11-2 and TRBJ2-6; 8 nucleotides line up with TRBD1. The V segment lost 6 bases and the J segment 1 base; nucleotides outside the gene matches: 5. The CDR3 spans 16 residues. The germline V gene encodes CDR1 SGHAT and CDR2 FQNNGV. The CDR3 is CASSLTGGSGANVLTF. The CDR3 DNA follows: TGTGCCAGCAGTTTAACAGGGGGTTCTGGGGCCAACGTCCTGACTTTC.

The chain has TRBV7-9 and TRBJ2-2, with 11 nucleotides matching TRBD1. V trimming: 2 bases; J trimming: 0 bases; junction bases outside the gene matches: 5. The germline gives CDR1 SEHNR, CDR2 FQNEAQ (reference sequence). This CDR3 region has 18 residues. The CDR3: CASSLPGTGGSNTGELFF. CDR3 sequence (DNA): TGTGCCAGCAGCTTACCCGGGACAGGGGGTTCGAACACCGGGGAGCTGTTTTTT.

V gene TRBV7-2 combines with J gene TRBJ2-1, with TRBD1 matching 7 bases. Germline V CDR1 and CDR2: SGHTA, FQGNSA. Unmatched junction bases numbered 6, after V lost 5 bases and J lost 5 bases. This CDR3 has 14 residues. CDR3 residues: CASSRGTVNNEQFF. DNA of the CDR3: TGTGCCAGCAGCCGTGGGACAGTCAACAATGAGCAGTTCTTC. Using reference TRBV7-2 and TRBJ2-1 for the parts outside the CDR3, the full variable domain is GAGVSQSPSNKVTEKGKDVELRCDPISGHTALYWYRQSLGQGLEFLIYFQGNSAPDKSGLPSDRFSAERTGGSVSTLTIQRTQQEDSAVYLCASSRGTVNNEQFFGPGTRLTVL.

This clone was counted between two and nine times. The rearrangement joins TRBV2 to TRBJ1-4, with TRBD1 matching over 8 bases. Germline V lookup: CDR1 SNHLY, CDR2 FYNNEI. This CDR3 has 13 residues. Trimming removed 7 bases from V and 8 bases from J; junction bases left unmatched: 6. The DNA for the CDR3 is TGTGCCAGCATGGTACAGGGGGGCGAAAAACTGTTTTTT. Translated, it gives CASMVQGGEKLFF. Looking up the rest from reference TRBV2 and TRBJ1-4 gives the full variable domain: EPEVTQTPSHQVTQMGQEVILRCVPISNHLYFYWYRQILGQKVEFLVSFYNNEISEKSEIFDDQFSVERPDGSNFTLKIRSTKLEDSAMYFCASMVQGGEKLFFGSGTQLSVL.